Presented here are 11 T cell receptor beta chains from one specimen sequenced in a study of blood T cell repertoires in COVID-19. The method was immunoSEQ multiplex PCR; TCRdb's version includes in-frame clones alone and lacks a portion of them. The sample lists 90,000 to 120,000 clones; approximately 88% were seen once. Input material: peripheral blood. The receptors were sampled from a man in his sixties with acute or convalescent COVID-19.

This clone was detected once. The chain links TRBV3-1 (or the pseudogene TRBV3-2) to TRBJ1-5, with TRBD1 matching 9 bases. Germline V CDR1 and CDR2: LGHDT, YNNKEL (reference sequence). The CDR3 is 18 residues long. With V trimmed by 4 bases and J by 0 bases, 10 bases remained unmatched. CDR3 residues: CASSRGTGPTYSNQPQHF. In DNA, the CDR3 is TGTGCCAGCAGCCGGGGGACAGGGCCGACCTATAGCAATCAGCCCCAGCATTTT.

This clone appeared a single time. The rearrangement uses TRBV5-6 and TRBJ1-5, with D uncertain. Trimming removed 3 bases from V and 6 bases from J, with 13 bases in between. From germline, CDR1 is SGHDT and CDR2 YYEEEE. The CDR3 has 14 amino acids. The CDR3: CASSSKRAGQPQHF. The CDR3, as DNA: TGTGCCAGCAGCTCCAAGCGGGCGGGTCAGCCCCAGCATTTT.

Only a few counts were recorded for this clone. The CDR3 is CASNSGSTYEQYF. CDR3 in DNA: TGTGCCAGCAACTCCGGTTCGACCTACGAGCAGTACTTC. This chain uses TRBV2 with TRBJ2-7; the D is unclear. V lost 7 bases and J 2 bases, leaving 12 bases between the germline ends. Germline V CDR1 and CDR2: SNHLY, FYNNEI. The CDR3 runs 13 residues. The variable domain in full, with the rest retrieved from reference TRBV2 and TRBJ2-7, is EPEVTQTPSHQVTQMGQEVILRCVPISNHLYFYWYRQILGQKVEFLVSFYNNEISEKSEIFDDQFSVERPDGSNFTLKIRSTKLEDSAMYFCASNSGSTYEQYFGPGTRLTVT.

The rearrangement uses TRBV2 and TRBJ1-2; perhaps TRBD1 as D (5 bases). V was pared by 6 bases and J by 5 bases, with 7 bases between. Per germline, CDR1 SNHLY and CDR2 FYNNEI. The CDR3 is 11 amino acids. In nucleotides, the CDR3 is TGTGCCAGCAGGACAGTTTATGGCTACACCTTC. This codes for CASRTVYGYTF. Looking up the rest from reference TRBV2 and TRBJ1-2 gives the full variable domain: EPEVTQTPSHQVTQMGQEVILRCVPISNHLYFYWYRQILGQKVEFLVSFYNNEISEKSEIFDDQFSVERPDGSNFTLKIRSTKLEDSAMYFCASRTVYGYTFGSGTRLTVV.

The genes are TRBV7-9 and TRBJ1-1; 7 nucleotides line up with TRBD1. CDR3 length: 16 amino acids. Germline CDR1 and CDR2: SEHNR and FQNEAQ (reference sequence). The V segment lost 0 bases and the J segment 3 bases; nucleotides outside the gene matches: 7. This chain's CDR3 is CASSLARATGDTEAFF. The CDR3 DNA is TGTGCCAGCAGCTTAGCGAGGGCAACAGGGGACACTGAAGCTTTCTTT.

The genes are TRBV24-1 and TRBJ2-1; maybe TRBD1 (6 bases). The CDR3 consists of 16 residues. V dropped 3 bases and J dropped 6 bases, with 17 bases sitting between them. CDR1 is KGHDR, CDR2 SFDVKD, per germline. The CDR3 reads CATSDPSYRVSNEQFF. In DNA, the CDR3 is TGTGCCACCAGTGATCCTTCCTACAGGGTCAGCAATGAGCAGTTCTTC.

The chain is built from TRBV12-2 and TRBJ2-1; whether TRBD1, the table's D call, matches the DNA was not checked. TRBV12-2 constitutes a pseudogene. The CDR3 consists of 18 residues. CDR3 DNA sequence: TGTGCAAGTCGCTTAGCCGACACGGGACAGGGATTCCTGAATGAGCAGTTCTTC. This gives the protein CASRLADTGQGFLNEQFF.

This chain uses TRBV7-2 with TRBJ1-4; D might be TRBD1 (5 bases). This CDR3 is built from 15 residues. CDR1 and CDR2 (germline): SGHTA, FQGNSA. The V gene lost 4 bases and the J gene lost 7 bases, with 16 bases spanning the gap. CDR3 DNA sequence: TGTGCCAGCAGCTCCAACACAGGCGGCGGTGAAAAACTGTTTTTT. This gives the protein CASSSNTGGGEKLFF.

The V gene is TRBV19, the J gene TRBJ2-6, with D perhaps matching TRBD1 (6 bases). The CDR3 runs to 15 residues. With 5 bases removed from V and 4 bases from J, the gap between germline ends came to 12 bases. Germline assignment: CDR1 LNHDA and CDR2 SQIVND (reference sequence). The CDR3 sequence: CASSSTGPGANVLTF. For the CDR3, the DNA is TGTGCCAGTAGTTCCACAGGGCCCGGGGCCAACGTCCTGACTTTC.

This clone came up a few times. The V and J genes are TRBV7-9 and TRBJ2-5; 7 positions agree with TRBD1. CDR1 SEHNR and CDR2 FQNEAQ come from the germline V gene (reference sequence). The ends lost 5 bases at V and 4 bases at J; junction bases unmatched: 4. CDR3 length: 13 residues. The chain's CDR3 is CASSPRGPETQYF. The CDR3 DNA is TGTGCCAGCAGCCCGAGGGGGCCAGAGACCCAGTACTTC.

This clone was seen only once. The V and J genes are TRBV11-2 and TRBJ2-1, with D perhaps TRBD1 (6 bases). Germline loops: CDR1 SGHAT, CDR2 FQNNGV. The V and J ends lost 1 base and 6 bases respectively, with 16 bases between them. The CDR3 runs to 16 residues. The CDR3 spells CASSLVRGVRGNEQFF. The DNA of the CDR3 is TGTGCCAGCAGCTTAGTCAGGGGAGTCCGGGGCAATGAGCAGTTCTTC.